One and the same sample provided the 31 T cell receptor beta chains below, sequenced in a study of CD8 T cells in Susac syndrome. RNA in amounts of roughly 0.5 to 1 ug was reverse transcribed with random hexamers. TCRdb reprocessed the immunoSEQ multiplex PCR reads with MiXCR, giving one entry per CDR3 protein. This table has around 26,000 distinct CDR3 sequences, about 95% appearing once. The sequencing input was CD8+ T cells from PBMCs. These receptors all stem from a human donor in good health.

This chain uses TRBV12-3 or TRBV12-4 with TRBJ2-1, with TRBD1 identical over 9 bases. This CDR3 region has 15 residues. The V gene end was trimmed by 7 bases and the J gene end by 7 bases; junction bases not matched to a gene: 11. The CDR3 nucleotides are TGTGCCAGCAATGAGCCGGGACAGGGAGTAAATGAGCAGTTCTTC. Translated, it gives CASNEPGQGVNEQFF.

This chain links TRBV27 with TRBJ1-2, with D perhaps TRBD1 (6 bases). This CDR3 spans 14 amino acids. Between the trimmed V and J ends, which lost 2 bases and 6 bases, there was a span of 13 bases. Looked up from germline, CDR1 is MNHEY and CDR2 is SMNVEV (reference sequence). The CDR3 protein is CASSLGGQGHGYTF. Written as DNA, the CDR3 is TGTGCCAGCAGTTTAGGAGGGCAGGGGCATGGCTACACCTTC.

V and J are TRBV4-3 and TRBJ2-7, with 11 bases lining up with TRBD2. With V trimmed by 1 base and J by 5 bases, 4 bases remained unmatched. The CDR3 runs to 15 residues. The V gene's germline CDR1 is LGHNA and CDR2 YSLEER. CDR3 in DNA: TGCGCCAGCAGCCAAGGTCTAGCGGGGGGCGACGAGCAGTACTTC. It specifies CASSQGLAGGDEQYF.

Only one count was recorded for this clonotype. The chain employs TRBV9 and TRBJ2-5, with TRBD2 matching 9 bases. Unmatched junction bases numbered 11, after V lost 3 bases and J lost 5 bases. The CDR3 has 16 amino acids. Germline CDR1 SGDLS, CDR2 YYNGEE. The CDR3 sequence is CASSEGGGGALETQYF. CDR3 sequence (DNA): TGTGCCAGCAGCGAGGGTGGCGGGGGGGCCTTGGAGACCCAGTACTTC.

The chain joins TRBV7-9 to TRBJ2-3; a possible D gene is TRBD2 (6 bases). The CDR3 covers 17 residues. V lost 8 bases to trimming and J lost 4 bases, with 25 bases between them. Germline CDR1 reads SEHNR; CDR2 reads FQNEAQ (reference sequence). The DNA for the CDR3 is TGTGCCAGCTCCTCGCGGGATAACCTCCACCAGGCAGATACGCAGTATTTT. This translates into CASSSRDNLHQADTQYF.

This clonotype appeared a single time. This chain uses TRBV4-1 with TRBJ1-6, with TRBD1 matching 7 bases. Unmatched junction bases numbered 3, after V lost 0 bases and J lost 7 bases. The CDR3 covers 15 residues. Germline V gene sequence: CDR1 MGHRA, CDR2 YSYEKL. CDR3 sequence (DNA): TGCGCCAGCAGCCAAGAGGGGACAGCCAATTCACCCCTCCACTTT. Translation: CASSQEGTANSPLHF.

This clonotype came up once. The chain uses TRBV3-1 and TRBJ2-1; 11 bases align to TRBD2. Germline CDR1 LGHDT, CDR2 YNNKEL (reference sequence). The CDR3 covers 16 residues. Losses at the gene ends were 4 bases for V and 4 bases for J; bases not matched to a gene: 6. The CDR3 DNA reads as TGTGCCAGCAGCCCGTTTCTAGCGGGGGGATACAATGAGCAGTTCTTC. It yields the protein CASSPFLAGGYNEQFF.

This chain links TRBV25-1 with TRBJ1-6, with D perhaps matching TRBD1 (5 bases). Per germline, CDR1 MGHDK and CDR2 SYGVNS. The V gene lost 5 bases and the J gene lost 2 bases, with 10 bases spanning the gap. This CDR3 has 15 amino acids. The CDR3 DNA reads TGTGCCAGCAGTCAGGGCTATGCCTATAATTCACCCCTCCACTTT. Translating it yields CASSQGYAYNSPLHF.

This rearrangement joins TRBV13 to TRBJ1-1, with D unclear. Trimming pared 5 bases from V and 1 base from J, leaving 11 bases between. This CDR3 is 14 amino acids long. Germline V gives CDR1 PRHDT, CDR2 FYEKMQ (reference sequence). As DNA, the CDR3 is TGTGCCAGCAGCCCCCCGGGTAGGAACACTGAAGCTTTCTTT. This sequence encodes CASSPPGRNTEAFF.

The CDR3 loop is CASSLAALNTEAFF. For the CDR3, the DNA is TGTGCCAGCAGCTTAGCAGCTCTGAACACTGAAGCTTTCTTT. This sequence joins TRBV7-9 and TRBJ1-1; D unresolved. This CDR3 spans 14 amino acids. CDR1 and CDR2 from the germline V gene are SEHNR and FQNEAQ (reference sequence). With 0 bases removed from V and 0 bases from J, the gap between germline ends came to 5 bases.

DNA for the CDR3: TGTGCCAGTAGTGTGAACACTGAAGCTTTCTTT. Translating it yields CASSVNTEAFF. This chain connects TRBV19 to TRBJ1-1; D is ambiguous. This CDR3 contains 11 residues. Germline V gives CDR1 LNHDA, CDR2 SQIVND (reference sequence). Trimming stripped 5 bases from V and 0 bases from J, with 1 base between.

The chain carries TRBV7-2 and TRBJ2-6; no reliable D call. Germline values: CDR1 SGHTA, CDR2 FQGNSA. The CDR3 has 17 residues. The V and J ends lost 0 bases and 3 bases respectively, with 12 bases between them. The CDR3 reads CASSLAGSRRGANVLTF. The DNA for the CDR3 is TGTGCCAGCAGCTTAGCGGGAAGTCGACGTGGGGCCAACGTCCTGACTTTC.

The gene calls are TRBV12-3 or TRBV12-4 and TRBJ1-1, with D unclear. The CDR3 spans 13 residues. The germline V and J ends were trimmed by 6 bases and 0 bases, with 8 bases remaining between them. CDR3: CASSRWLNTEAFF. CDR3 nucleotide sequence: TGTGCCAGCAGCAGATGGTTGAACACTGAAGCTTTCTTT.

V gene TRBV5-1 combines with J gene TRBJ1-5; D is perhaps TRBD1 (6 bases). Germline assignment: CDR1 SGHRS and CDR2 YFSETQ. CDR3 length: 15 amino acids. Trimming shortened V by 0 bases and J by 1 base, and 8 bases separated the two germline ends. CDR3 DNA: TGCGCCAGCAGCTTGGCAGGGGAGAGCAATCAGCCCCAGCATTTT. It yields the protein CASSLAGESNQPQHF.

The sample holds one count of this clonotype. The J gene is TRBJ2-3, the V gene TRBV4-3; either TRBD1 or TRBD2 may fit D (5 bases each). The CDR3 runs 16 residues. CDR1 is LGHNA and CDR2 is YSLEER in the germline V gene. Trimming stripped 1 base from V and 2 bases from J, with 13 bases between. The CDR3 bases are TGCGCCAGCAGCCAAGCCCCGTCGGGGCTCACAGATACGCAGTATTTT. Its translation: CASSQAPSGLTDTQYF.

CDR3 residues: CASRKRGGDTGELFF. CDR3 bases: TGTGCCAGCAGAAAGAGAGGGGGGGACACCGGGGAGCTGTTTTTT. The V and J genes are TRBV9 and TRBJ2-2; a possible D gene is TRBD2 (7 bases). The CDR3 contains 15 residues. V lost 5 bases and J lost 3, with 14 bases in between. In germline, CDR1 is SGDLS, CDR2 YYNGEE.

This sequence joins TRBV20-1 and TRBJ2-2; D not certain. There are 13 residues in the CDR3. Germline V CDR1 and CDR2: DFQATT, SNEGSKA (reference sequence). The V and J ends lost 5 bases and 4 bases respectively, with 11 bases between them. The CDR3 reads CSASPEPTGELFF. Here the CDR3 DNA reads TGCAGTGCTTCCCCAGAGCCCACCGGGGAGCTGTTTTTT.

The CDR3 region is CSALRQGVPYNEQFF. As DNA, the CDR3 is TGCAGTGCTCTCCGACAGGGGGTTCCCTACAATGAGCAGTTCTTC. The rearrangement uses TRBV20-1 and TRBJ2-1, with 9 bases identical to TRBD1. This CDR3 contains 15 residues. The germline V gene encodes CDR1 DFQATT and CDR2 SNEGSKA (reference sequence). V lost 5 bases and J lost 2; bases outside the gene matches: 7.

This chain connects TRBV10-2 to TRBJ2-7; 7 bases match TRBD1. The J segment lost 4 bases and the V segment lost 0 bases, leaving 6 bases of the junction unmatched. This CDR3 is 15 amino acids long. The V gene's germline CDR1 is WSHSY and CDR2 SAAADI. DNA for the CDR3: TGCGCCAGCAGTGAGTCAAAGGGGGCGGGTTACGAGCAGTACTTC. Its protein is CASSESKGAGYEQYF.

The V and J genes are TRBV5-1 and TRBJ1-4; 7 positions match TRBD1. V lost 4 bases and J lost 2; bases outside the gene matches: 11. This CDR3 is built from 17 residues. Germline V lookup: CDR1 SGHRS, CDR2 YFSETQ. Here the CDR3 reads CASSPDRERPTNEKLFF. As DNA, the CDR3 is TGCGCCAGCAGCCCTGACAGGGAGAGGCCCACTAATGAAAAACTGTTTTTT. The full variable domain, completed using reference TRBV5-1 and TRBJ1-4, is KAGVTQTPRYLIKTRGQQVTLSCSPISGHRSVSWYQQTPGQGLQFLFEYFSETQRNKGNFPGRFSGRQFSNSRSEMNVSTLELGDSALYLCASSPDRERPTNEKLFFGSGTQLSVL.

This chain uses TRBV10-2 with TRBJ2-1, with 7 bases lining up with TRBD2. Germline values: CDR1 WSHSY, CDR2 SAAADI. This CDR3 contains 16 residues. J lost 1 base, V lost 2 bases, and 5 bases had no gene match. This CDR3 reads CASSEPFGGSYNEQFF. The DNA for the CDR3 is TGCGCCAGCAGTGAGCCGTTCGGGGGGTCCTACAATGAGCAGTTCTTC.

This chain links TRBV7-2 with TRBJ2-7; 11 bases fit TRBD2. V was clipped by 4 bases and J by 0 bases; unmatched bases: 8. This CDR3 spans 17 amino acids. Germline values: CDR1 SGHTA, CDR2 FQGNSA. CDR3 in amino acids: CASSSILAGGSSYEQYF. DNA for the CDR3: TGTGCCAGCAGCTCGATCCTAGCGGGGGGCAGCTCCTACGAGCAGTACTTC.

The chain uses TRBV9 and TRBJ2-7, with D perhaps TRBD2 (6 bases). Looked up from germline, CDR1 is SGDLS and CDR2 is YYNGEE. This CDR3 has 14 amino acids. Trimming cost V 7 bases and J 1 base, with 15 bases left between them. The CDR3 is CASAYDGGSYEQYF. CDR3 sequence (DNA): TGTGCCAGCGCCTACGACGGGGGTTCCTACGAGCAGTACTTC. Complete variable domain (other parts from reference TRBV9 and TRBJ2-7): DSGVTQTPKHLITATGQRVTLRCSPRSGDLSVYWYQQSLDQGLQFLIQYYNGEERAKGNILERFSAQQFPDLHSELNLSSLELGDSALYFCASAYDGGSYEQYFGPGTRLTVT.

The chain combines TRBV12-3 or TRBV12-4 with TRBJ2-3; 9 bases line up with TRBD2. The CDR3 totals 13 residues. V lost 11 bases and J lost 2; bases outside the gene matches: 5. The CDR3 loop reads CACSGGVTDTQYF. The CDR3 DNA sequence: TGTGCCTGTAGCGGGGGTGTCACAGATACGCAGTATTTT.

The rearrangement uses TRBV19 and TRBJ2-1, with D tentatively TRBD2 (5 bases). In germline, CDR1 is LNHDA, CDR2 SQIVND (reference sequence). The CDR3 is 14 amino acids. Trimming removed 10 bases from V and 4 bases from J, with 17 bases in between. Here the CDR3 reads CATRPGGLYNEQFF. CDR3 sequence (DNA): TGTGCCACCCGCCCCGGCGGGCTTTACAATGAGCAGTTCTTC.

This clonotype was detected once. The chain combines TRBV11-2 with TRBJ2-2, with D possibly TRBD1 on 6 matching bases. With 5 bases removed from V and 6 bases from J, the gap between germline ends came to 7 bases. The CDR3 consists of 12 residues. Germline CDR1 SGHAT, CDR2 FQNNGV. The CDR3 region has the DNA TGTGCCAGCAGCCCAGGGGCCGGGGAGCTGTTTTTT. Translating gives CASSPGAGELFF.

This chain joins TRBV9 and TRBJ2-1; TRBD1 matches at 7 bases. The length of the CDR3 is 16 residues. The ends lost 0 bases at V and 8 bases at J; junction bases unmatched: 11. Germline values: CDR1 SGDLS, CDR2 YYNGEE. The chain's CDR3 is CASSVDGRQGFDEQFF. CDR3 sequence (DNA): TGTGCCAGCAGCGTAGACGGACGACAGGGCTTCGATGAGCAGTTCTTC.

J is TRBJ1-1 and V is TRBV10-3; the D is unclear. Germline CDR1 is ENHRY and CDR2 is SYGVKD. This CDR3 comprises 11 residues. Trimming removed 7 bases at V and 5 bases at J, with 8 bases between. DNA of the CDR3: TGTGCCATCAAGTTTGAGACTGAAGCTTTCTTT. Translated: CAIKFETEAFF.

The chain recombines TRBV4-1 with TRBJ1-1; D unclear. The CDR3 runs 12 residues. Germline CDR1 reads MGHRA; CDR2 reads YSYEKL. Trimming removed 2 bases at V and 11 bases at J, with 12 bases between. This CDR3 reads CASSQSTGMAFF. DNA of the CDR3: TGCGCCAGCAGCCAATCGACGGGAATGGCTTTCTTT.

This sequence joins TRBV6-5 and TRBJ2-7, with 7 bases lining up with TRBD1. The length of the CDR3 is 14 residues. CDR1 MNHEY and CDR2 SVGAGI come from the germline V gene. The trim removed 4 bases at V and 3 bases at J, leaving 6 bases unmatched. The CDR3 loop reads CASSSTGADYEQYF. The CDR3 DNA reads as TGTGCCAGCAGTTCTACAGGGGCCGACTACGAGCAGTACTTC.

J is TRBJ2-1 and V is TRBV7-9, with D possibly matching TRBD2 (5 bases). This CDR3 region has 14 residues. Per germline, CDR1 SEHNR and CDR2 FQNEAQ (reference sequence). V was shortened by 4 bases and J by 8 bases, with 15 bases between the two germline ends. CDR3 DNA sequence: TGTGCCAGCAGCTCCCGGAGAGGGTGGGATGAGCAGTTCTTC. It encodes CASSSRRGWDEQFF.